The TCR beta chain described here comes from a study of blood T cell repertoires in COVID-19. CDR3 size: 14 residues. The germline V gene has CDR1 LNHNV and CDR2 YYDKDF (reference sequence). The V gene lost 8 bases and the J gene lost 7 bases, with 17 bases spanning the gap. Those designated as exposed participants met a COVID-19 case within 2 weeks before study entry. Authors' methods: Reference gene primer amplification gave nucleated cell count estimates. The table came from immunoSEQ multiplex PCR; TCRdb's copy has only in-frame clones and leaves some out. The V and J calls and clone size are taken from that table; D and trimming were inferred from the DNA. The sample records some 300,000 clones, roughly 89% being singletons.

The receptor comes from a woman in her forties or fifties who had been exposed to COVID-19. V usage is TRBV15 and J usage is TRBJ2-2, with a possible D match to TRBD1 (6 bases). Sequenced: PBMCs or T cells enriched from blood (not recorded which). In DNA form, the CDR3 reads TGTGCCACCGAACGGGACACAATAAGCGGGGAGCTGTTTTTT. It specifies CATERDTISGELFF.